The T cell receptor (beta chain) under discussion was sequenced for a study of CD8+ T cells in alopecia areata. About the research overall: Administration of oral tofacitinib to treated patients was at 5 to 10 mg twice daily.

CDR3 length: 13 residues. The germline CDR1 and CDR2 sequences are GTSNPN and SVGIG (reference sequence). V was shortened by 3 bases and J by 8 bases, with 11 bases between the two germline ends. This clone was found once. Its matching antigen is unknown. Following RNA extraction, reverse transcription yielded cDNA that acted as the sequencing template. The data were produced by immunoSEQ multiplex PCR, yet TCRdb's version contains in-frame clones alone and is incomplete. The sample holds 150,000 to 250,000 clones, 50% to 60% seen once. Treatment specified: oral pan-JAK inhibitor, 5-10 mg twice daily. General study results and limits: For lesional scalp, especially alopecia totalis/universalis, clonality was higher than in normal scalp.

The chain carries TRBV30 and TRBJ1-6, with D perhaps matching TRBD1 (5 bases). Sequenced material: CD4+ T cells sorted from blood, taken at week 4, from a patient treated with tofacitinib. This TCR was sampled from a human donor with alopecia areata. The CDR3 loop reads CAWRGREDSPLHF. The CDR3 DNA sequence: TGTGCCTGGAGGGGGCGCGAGGATTCACCCCTCCACTTT.